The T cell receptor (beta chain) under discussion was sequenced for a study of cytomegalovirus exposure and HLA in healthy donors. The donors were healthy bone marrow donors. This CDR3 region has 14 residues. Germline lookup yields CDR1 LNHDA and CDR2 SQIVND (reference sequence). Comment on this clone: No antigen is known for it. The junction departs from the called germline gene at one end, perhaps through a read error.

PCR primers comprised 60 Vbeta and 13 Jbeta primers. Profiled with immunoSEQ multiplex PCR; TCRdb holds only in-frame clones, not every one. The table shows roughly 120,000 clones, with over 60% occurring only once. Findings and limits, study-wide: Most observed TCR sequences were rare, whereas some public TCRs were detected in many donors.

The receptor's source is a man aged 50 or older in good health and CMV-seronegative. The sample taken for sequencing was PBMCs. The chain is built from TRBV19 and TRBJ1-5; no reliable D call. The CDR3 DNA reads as TGTGCCAGTAGTATAGGTTATAGCAATCAGCTCCAGCATTTT. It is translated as CASSIGYSNQLQHF.